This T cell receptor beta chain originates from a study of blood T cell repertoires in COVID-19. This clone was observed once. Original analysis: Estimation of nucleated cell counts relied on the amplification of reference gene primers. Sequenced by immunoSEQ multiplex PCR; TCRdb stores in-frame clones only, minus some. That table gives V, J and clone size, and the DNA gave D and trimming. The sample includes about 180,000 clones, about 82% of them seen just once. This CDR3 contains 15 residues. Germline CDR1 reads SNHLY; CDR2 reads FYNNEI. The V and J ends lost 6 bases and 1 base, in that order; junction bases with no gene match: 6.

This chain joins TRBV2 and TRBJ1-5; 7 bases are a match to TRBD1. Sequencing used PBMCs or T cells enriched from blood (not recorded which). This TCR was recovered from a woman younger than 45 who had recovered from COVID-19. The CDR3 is CASRVGQTSNQPQHF. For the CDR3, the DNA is TGTGCCAGCAGGGTGGGACAGACAAGCAATCAGCCCCAGCATTTT. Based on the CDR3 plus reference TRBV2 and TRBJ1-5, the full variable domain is EPEVTQTPSHQVTQMGQEVILRCVPISNHLYFYWYRQILGQKVEFLVSFYNNEISEKSEIFDDQFSVERPDGSNFTLKIRSTKLEDSAMYFCASRVGQTSNQPQHFGDGTRLSIL.